The 7 T cell receptor beta chains below come from one sample, sequenced in a study of post-analysis software for immune sequencing data. Study results and caveats: Controls showed lower frequencies than patients for roughly 5 TRBV segments, and TRBV5-6, TRBV5-1 and TRBV20-1 were among these.

For these TCRs, the target antigens are not known. Unique molecular identifiers tagged the TCR beta cDNA libraries. TCRdb reprocessed the PCR reads with MiXCR, giving one entry per CDR3 protein. Here the sample spans roughly 600,000 distinct CDR3 sequences, roughly two fifths being singletons. The sample comprised blood. The receptors shown here come from a girl aged 10 to 17 with multiple sclerosis.

Only a few counts were recorded for this clonotype. The chain carries TRBV7-6 and TRBJ2-4, with TRBD1 identical over 7 bases. Germline assignment: CDR1 SGHVS and CDR2 FNYEAQ. V lost 5 bases, J lost 13 bases, and 20 bases stayed unmatched. This CDR3 comprises 16 residues. CDR3 nucleotide sequence: TGTGCCAGCAGCCCTACGACAGGGAGCGGCGGAGAGGGCCAGTACTTC. It encodes CASSPTTGSGGEGQYF.

This clonotype has more than one count but fewer than ten. This chain links TRBV12-3 or TRBV12-4 with TRBJ1-2; no firm D call. V was shortened by 6 bases and J by 3 bases, with 14 bases between the two germline ends. The CDR3 is 14 amino acids. The chain's CDR3 is CASRSAPDHYGYTF. The DNA for the CDR3 is TGTGCCAGCAGGTCGGCCCCCGACCACTATGGCTACACCTTC.

The gene calls are TRBV7-2 and TRBJ1-2, with D possibly TRBD1 on 5 matching bases. The V and J ends lost 3 bases and 7 bases respectively, with 12 bases between them. The germline V gene encodes CDR1 SGHTA and CDR2 FQGNSA. This CDR3 spans 13 amino acids. The CDR3 bases are TGTGCCAGCAGCTTTAACCGGGACGGTGGCTACACCTTC. Translating gives CASSFNRDGGYTF.

J is TRBJ2-3 and V is TRBV20-1; 8 bases are a match to TRBD1. The CDR3 extends over 14 amino acids. V lost 6 bases and J lost 3; bases outside the gene matches: 8. CDR1 is DFQATT, CDR2 SNEGSKA, per germline (reference sequence). CDR3 sequence reads: CSARPDRATDTQYF. The CDR3 coding sequence is TGCAGTGCACGCCCGGACAGGGCAACAGATACGCAGTATTTT.

The V and J genes are TRBV12-3 or TRBV12-4 and TRBJ2-4, with D possibly TRBD1 on 6 matching bases. Near its end, the DNA agrees better with TRBJ2-7, so the J call may be wrong. The CDR3 has 14 amino acids. The CDR3 here is CASRPSGVFDEQYF. The CDR3 nucleotides read TGTGCCAGCAGACCTTCAGGGGTATTCGACGAGCAGTACTTC.

This rearrangement joins TRBV29-1 to TRBJ1-1; 9 bases fit TRBD1. This CDR3 has 15 residues. The germline V gene has CDR1 SQVTM and CDR2 ANQGSEA. V shed 3 bases and J 4 bases; nucleotides not matched to a gene: 9. The DNA for the CDR3 is TGCAGCGTTGATCCCGCAATGACAGGGGGCACTGAAGCTTTCTTT. This gives the protein CSVDPAMTGGTEAFF.

This clonotype was counted only a few times. The chain carries TRBV7-2 and TRBJ2-3; TRBD2 agrees at 9 bases. The CDR3 is made up of 15 amino acids. Germline trimming cut 7 bases from V and 4 bases from J; bases unmatched to any gene: 9. The germline gives CDR1 SGHTA, CDR2 FQGNSA. The CDR3 DNA is TGTGCCAGCACCCTGGTGTCTAGCGGGGCAGATACGCAGTATTTT. Its translation is CASTLVSSGADTQYF.